Presented here are 4 T cell receptor beta chains from one specimen sequenced in a study of T cell responses to AZD1222 COVID-19 vaccine. The data were produced by immunoSEQ multiplex PCR, yet TCRdb's version contains in-frame clones alone and is incomplete. This repertoire shows around 110,000 clones, roughly nine tenths found once; its top ten account for 4.5% to 5.5%. The sample in question was peripheral blood, obtained 28 days after the second AZD1222 dose. The receptors come from an adult who received the AZD1222 COVID-19 vaccine.

The chain couples TRBV4-3 to TRBJ2-1; possible D gene TRBD1, 6 bases. The CDR3 contains 16 residues. Germline CDR1 is LGHNA and CDR2 is YSLEER. Trimming removed 0 bases at V and 7 bases at J, with 16 bases between. The CDR3 is CASSQDSGGWGNEQFF. In nucleotides, the CDR3 is TGCGCCAGCAGCCAAGACTCTGGGGGCTGGGGAAATGAGCAGTTCTTC.

CDR3 nucleotide sequence: TGTGCTAGTGGTTTGGTACAGACCCTGAACACTGAAGCTTTCTTT. Translating it yields CASGLVQTLNTEAFF. The J gene is TRBJ1-1, the V gene TRBV12-5; no reliable D call. This CDR3 contains 15 residues. Germline V gene data show CDR1 as LGHNT and CDR2 as FRNRAP. V was shortened by 0 bases and J by 0 bases, with 8 bases between the two germline ends.

This chain links TRBV6-1 with TRBJ1-5; perhaps TRBD1 as D (6 bases). From germline, CDR1 is MNHNS and CDR2 SASEGT. V gave up 6 bases and J gave up 7 bases, with 13 bases separating them. The CDR3 has 13 amino acids. Here the CDR3 DNA reads TGTGCCAGCAGCAGGGGCACCTCGCAGCCCCAGCATTTT. Its protein product is CASSRGTSQPQHF.

This clone was found once. The chain uses TRBV4-1 and TRBJ2-1; D could derive from TRBD1 or TRBD2 (5 bases each). The CDR3 extends over 14 amino acids. The ends were cut back, 0 bases at V and 10 bases at J, with 13 bases in the middle. CDR1 and CDR2 from the germline V gene are MGHRA and YSYEKL. The CDR3: CASSQEDGTREQFF. Here the CDR3 DNA reads TGCGCCAGCAGCCAAGAAGACGGGACCCGCGAGCAGTTCTTC.